This T cell receptor (beta chain) was captured in a study of CD8 T cells in ankylosing spondylitis. Researchers built TCR beta libraries using quantitative 5'-RACE with molecular barcodes. TCRdb ran MiXCR on the 5' RACE reads and lists one entry per CDR3 protein. Among about 540,000 distinct CDR3 sequences listed, approximately 11% were seen once. Study-level points and caveats: Made up of fewer than ten highly homologous variants, a TCR beta motif appeared characteristic of ankylosing spondylitis blood.

With regard to this clonotype: What it binds is unknown.

V was shortened by 3 bases and J by 12 bases, with 9 bases between the two germline ends. The germline CDR1 and CDR2 sequences are SGHAT and FQNNGV. The length of the CDR3 is 12 residues. The sequence was collected from a male donor with ankylosing spondylitis. The sample was blood, either unsorted or a sorted T cell fraction (not recorded which). This chain links TRBV11-2 with TRBJ1-6; D unclear. The CDR3 DNA reads as TGTGCCAGCAGCTTTTACGGGGAACCCCTCCACTTT. It translates to CASSFYGEPLHF.